These 5 T cell receptor beta chains share one sample of origin, sequenced in a study of blood T cell repertoires in COVID-19. Measured with immunoSEQ multiplex PCR; TCRdb has only the in-frame clones, and not every one. The sample lists about 200,000 clones; around nine tenths were seen once. The sample comprised peripheral blood. These TCRs come from a woman in her thirties or forties who had recovered from COVID-19.

The chain is built from TRBV4-1 and TRBJ2-7, with TRBD1 as a possible D gene (7 bases). Trimming pared 1 base from V and 5 bases from J, leaving 18 bases between. The CDR3 covers 16 residues. Germline CDR1 reads MGHRA; CDR2 reads YSYEKL. CDR3 sequence: CASSQGGDRIPHEQYF. The DNA for the CDR3 is TGCGCCAGCAGCCAAGGGGGGGACAGAATTCCCCACGAGCAGTACTTC.

The chain links TRBV12-5 to TRBJ1-5; a possible D gene is TRBD1 (6 bases). Trimming took off 4 bases at V and 7 bases at J, with 20 bases between the two ends. CDR1 is LGHNT, CDR2 FRNRAP, per germline. This CDR3 region has 16 residues. The CDR3 coding sequence is TGTGCTAGTGGTTCAAACCCAGGGGAATCTGAGCAGCCCCAGCATTTT. As protein: CASGSNPGESEQPQHF.

The chain has TRBV5-1 and TRBJ2-5; TRBD2 matches 7 bases. Looked up from germline, CDR1 is SGHRS and CDR2 is YFSETQ. J gave up 5 bases and V 1 base, and 11 bases lay outside the gene matches. CDR3 size: 16 residues. This CDR3 is CASSLPSGRPGETQYF. The CDR3 DNA reads TGCGCCAGCAGCTTGCCTAGCGGAAGGCCGGGGGAGACCCAGTACTTC. Complete variable domain (other parts from reference TRBV5-1 and TRBJ2-5): KAGVTQTPRYLIKTRGQQVTLSCSPISGHRSVSWYQQTPGQGLQFLFEYFSETQRNKGNFPGRFSGRQFSNSRSEMNVSTLELGDSALYLCASSLPSGRPGETQYFGPGTRLLVL.

This clone appeared a single time. This chain uses TRBV5-8 with TRBJ1-6, with 8 bases identical to TRBD1. The germline CDR1 and CDR2 sequences are SGHTS and YDEGEE. Trimming took 5 bases from V and 8 from J; bases not matched to a gene: 9. The CDR3 totals 15 residues. DNA for the CDR3: TGTGCCAGCAGATTAAGACAGGGGCTAGATTCACCCCTCCACTTT. Translating it yields CASRLRQGLDSPLHF.

The rearrangement uses TRBV4-1 and TRBJ2-7; perhaps TRBD2 as D (6 bases). Germline loops: CDR1 MGHRA, CDR2 YSYEKL. The germline V and J ends were trimmed by 4 bases and 6 bases, with 31 bases remaining between them. The CDR3 loop spans 19 amino acids. The CDR3 DNA sequence: TGCGCCAGCAGCCCAGGTGGGTTTGTTGTAGCGGACGAGCCCATCGAGCAGTACTTC. This gives the protein CASSPGGFVVADEPIEQYF.